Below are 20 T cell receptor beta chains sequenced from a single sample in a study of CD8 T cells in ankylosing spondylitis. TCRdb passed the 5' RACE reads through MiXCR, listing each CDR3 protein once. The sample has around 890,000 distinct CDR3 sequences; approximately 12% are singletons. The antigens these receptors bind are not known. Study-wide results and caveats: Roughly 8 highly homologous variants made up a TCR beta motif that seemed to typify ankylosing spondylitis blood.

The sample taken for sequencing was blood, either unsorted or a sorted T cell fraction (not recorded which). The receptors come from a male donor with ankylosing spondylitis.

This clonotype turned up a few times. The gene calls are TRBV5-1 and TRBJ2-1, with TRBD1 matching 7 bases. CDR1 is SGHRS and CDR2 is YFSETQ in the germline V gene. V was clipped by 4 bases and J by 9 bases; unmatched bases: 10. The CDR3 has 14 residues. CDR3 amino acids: CASSVGQQGSEQFF. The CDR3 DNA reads TGCGCCAGCAGCGTAGGACAACAGGGGTCTGAGCAGTTCTTC.

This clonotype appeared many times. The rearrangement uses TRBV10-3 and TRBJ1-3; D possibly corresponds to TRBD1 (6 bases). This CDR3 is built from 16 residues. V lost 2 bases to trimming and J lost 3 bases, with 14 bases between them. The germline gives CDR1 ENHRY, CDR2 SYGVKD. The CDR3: CAISENRDSDGNTIYF. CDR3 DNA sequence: TGTGCCATCAGTGAGAACAGGGATTCCGATGGAAACACCATATATTTT.

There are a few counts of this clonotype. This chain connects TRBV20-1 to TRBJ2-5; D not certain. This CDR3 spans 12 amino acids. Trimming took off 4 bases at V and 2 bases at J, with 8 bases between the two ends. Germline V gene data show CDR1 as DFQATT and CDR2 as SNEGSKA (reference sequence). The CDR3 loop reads CSATVMQETQYF. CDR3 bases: TGCAGTGCTACAGTTATGCAAGAGACCCAGTACTTC.

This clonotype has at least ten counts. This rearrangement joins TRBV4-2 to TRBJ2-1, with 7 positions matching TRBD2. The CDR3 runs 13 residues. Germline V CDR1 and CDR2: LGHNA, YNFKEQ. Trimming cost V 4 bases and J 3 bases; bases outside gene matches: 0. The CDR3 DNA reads TGTGCCAGCAGCCGGGAGGGCTACAATGAGCAGTTCTTC. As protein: CASSREGYNEQFF.

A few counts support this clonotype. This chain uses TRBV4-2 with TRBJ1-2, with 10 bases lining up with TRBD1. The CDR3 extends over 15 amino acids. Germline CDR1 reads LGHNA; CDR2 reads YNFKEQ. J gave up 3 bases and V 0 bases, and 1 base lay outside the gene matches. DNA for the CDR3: TGTGCCAGCAGCCAAGATGGGACAGGGGACTATGGCTACACCTTC. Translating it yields CASSQDGTGDYGYTF.

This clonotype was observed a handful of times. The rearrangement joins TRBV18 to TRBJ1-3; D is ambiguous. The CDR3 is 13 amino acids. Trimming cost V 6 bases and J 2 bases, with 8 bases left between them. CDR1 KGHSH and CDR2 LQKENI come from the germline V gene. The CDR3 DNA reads TGTGCCAGCTCGCCCGAACCTGGAAACACCATATATTTT. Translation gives CASSPEPGNTIYF.

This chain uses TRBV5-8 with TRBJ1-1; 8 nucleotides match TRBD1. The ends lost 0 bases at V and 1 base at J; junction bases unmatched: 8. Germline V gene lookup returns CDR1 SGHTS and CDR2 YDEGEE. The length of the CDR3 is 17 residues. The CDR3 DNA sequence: TGTGCCAGCAGCTTGGGCCAGGGGGCCTGGGGGAACACTGAAGCTTTCTTT. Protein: CASSLGQGAWGNTEAFF.

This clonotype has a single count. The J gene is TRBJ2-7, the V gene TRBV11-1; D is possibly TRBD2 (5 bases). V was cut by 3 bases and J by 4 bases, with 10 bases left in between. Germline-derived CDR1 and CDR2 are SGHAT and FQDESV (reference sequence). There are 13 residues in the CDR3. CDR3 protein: CASSFGGWYEQYF. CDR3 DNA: TGTGCCAGCAGCTTCGGCGGGTGGTACGAGCAGTACTTC. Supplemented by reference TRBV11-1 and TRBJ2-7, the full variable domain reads EAEVAQSPRYKITEKSQAVAFWCDPISGHATLYWYRQILGQGPELLVQFQDESVVDDSQLPKDRFSAERLKGVDSTLKIQPAELGDSAMYLCASSFGGWYEQYFGPGTRLTVT.

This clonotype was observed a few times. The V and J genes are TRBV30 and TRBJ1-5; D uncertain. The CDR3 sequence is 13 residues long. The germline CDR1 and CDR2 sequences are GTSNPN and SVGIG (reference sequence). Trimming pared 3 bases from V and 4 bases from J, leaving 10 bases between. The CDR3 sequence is CAWSRGPNQPQHF. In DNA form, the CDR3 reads TGTGCCTGGAGCCGCGGCCCAAATCAGCCCCAGCATTTT.

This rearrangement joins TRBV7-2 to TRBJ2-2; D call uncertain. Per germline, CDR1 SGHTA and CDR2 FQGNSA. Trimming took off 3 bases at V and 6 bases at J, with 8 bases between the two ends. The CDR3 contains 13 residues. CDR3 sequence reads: CASSLQTAGELFF. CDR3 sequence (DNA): TGTGCCAGCAGCTTGCAAACCGCCGGGGAGCTGTTTTTT.

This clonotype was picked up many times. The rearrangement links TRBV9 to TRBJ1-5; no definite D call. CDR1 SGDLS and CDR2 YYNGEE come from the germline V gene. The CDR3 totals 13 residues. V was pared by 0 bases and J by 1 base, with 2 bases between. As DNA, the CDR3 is TGTGCCAGCAGCGTAGGGAGCAATCAGCCCCAGCATTTT. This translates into CASSVGSNQPQHF.

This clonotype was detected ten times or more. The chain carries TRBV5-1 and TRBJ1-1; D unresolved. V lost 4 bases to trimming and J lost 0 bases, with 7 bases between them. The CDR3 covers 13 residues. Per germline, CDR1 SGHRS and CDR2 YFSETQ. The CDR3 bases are TGCGCCAGCAGCCGGTTCATGAACACTGAAGCTTTCTTT. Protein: CASSRFMNTEAFF.

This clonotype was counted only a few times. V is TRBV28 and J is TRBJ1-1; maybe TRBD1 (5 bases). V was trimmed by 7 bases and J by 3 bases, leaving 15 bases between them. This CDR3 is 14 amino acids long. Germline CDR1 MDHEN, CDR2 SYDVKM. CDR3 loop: CASNTRGMDTEAFF. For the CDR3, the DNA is TGTGCCAGCAACACACGGGGGATGGACACTGAAGCTTTCTTT.

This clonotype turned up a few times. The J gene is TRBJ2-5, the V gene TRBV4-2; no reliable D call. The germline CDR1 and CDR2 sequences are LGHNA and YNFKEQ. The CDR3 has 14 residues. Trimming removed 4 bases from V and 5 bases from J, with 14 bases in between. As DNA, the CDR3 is TGTGCCAGCAGCCTTAAACCCCGGGCGGAGACCCAGTACTTC. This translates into CASSLKPRAETQYF.

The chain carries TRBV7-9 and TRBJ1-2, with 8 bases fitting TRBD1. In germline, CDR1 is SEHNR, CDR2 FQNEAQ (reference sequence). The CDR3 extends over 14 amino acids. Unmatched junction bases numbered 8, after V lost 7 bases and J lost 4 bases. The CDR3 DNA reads TGTGCCAGCACCCTCGATGGACAGGGCTATGGCTACACCTTC. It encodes CASTLDGQGYGYTF.

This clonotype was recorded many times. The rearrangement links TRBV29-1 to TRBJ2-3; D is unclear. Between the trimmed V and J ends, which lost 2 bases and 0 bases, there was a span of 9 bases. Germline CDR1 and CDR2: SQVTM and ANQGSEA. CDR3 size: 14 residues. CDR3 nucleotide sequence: TGCAGCGTTGAAAAGCTGATAAGCACAGATACGCAGTATTTT. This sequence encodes CSVEKLISTDTQYF.

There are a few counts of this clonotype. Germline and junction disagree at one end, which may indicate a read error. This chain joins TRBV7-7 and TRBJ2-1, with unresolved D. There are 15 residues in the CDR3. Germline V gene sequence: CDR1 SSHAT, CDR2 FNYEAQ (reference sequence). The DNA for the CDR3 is TGTGCTAGCAGCTCGACACCTTACTCCTACAATGAGCAGTTCTTC. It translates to CASSSTPYSYNEQFF.

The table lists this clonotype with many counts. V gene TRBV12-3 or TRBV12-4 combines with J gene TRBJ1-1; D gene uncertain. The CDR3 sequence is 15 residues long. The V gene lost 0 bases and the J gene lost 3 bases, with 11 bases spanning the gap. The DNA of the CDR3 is TGTGCCAGCAGTTTAGCGCAAGACGGTTACACTGAAGCTTTCTTT. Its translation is CASSLAQDGYTEAFF.

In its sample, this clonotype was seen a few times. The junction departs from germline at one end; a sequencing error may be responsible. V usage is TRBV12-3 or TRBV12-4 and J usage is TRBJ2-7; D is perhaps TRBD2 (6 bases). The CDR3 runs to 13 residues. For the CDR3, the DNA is TGTGCCAGCAGGTGGGACTCCCCCTACGAACAGTACTTC. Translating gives CASRWDSPYEQYF.

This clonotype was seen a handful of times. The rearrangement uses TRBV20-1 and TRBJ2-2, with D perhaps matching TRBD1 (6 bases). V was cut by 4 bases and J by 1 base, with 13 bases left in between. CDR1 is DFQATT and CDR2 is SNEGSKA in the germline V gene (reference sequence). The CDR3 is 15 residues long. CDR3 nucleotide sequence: TGCAGTGCTACTACAGGGCGCAAGAACACCGGGGAGCTGTTTTTT. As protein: CSATTGRKNTGELFF.